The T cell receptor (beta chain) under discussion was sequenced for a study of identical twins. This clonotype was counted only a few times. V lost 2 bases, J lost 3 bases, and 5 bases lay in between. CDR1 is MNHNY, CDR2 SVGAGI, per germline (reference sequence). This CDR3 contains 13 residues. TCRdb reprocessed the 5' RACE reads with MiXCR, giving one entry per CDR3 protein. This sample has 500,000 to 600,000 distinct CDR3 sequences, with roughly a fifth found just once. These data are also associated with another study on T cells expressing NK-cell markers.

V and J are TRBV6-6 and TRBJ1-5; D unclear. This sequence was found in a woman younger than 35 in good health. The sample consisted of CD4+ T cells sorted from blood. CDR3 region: CASSYPYNQPQHF. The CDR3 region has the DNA TGTGCCAGCAGTTACCCGTACAATCAGCCCCAGCATTTT.